In its sample, the clone carrying this T cell receptor (beta chain) was seen once. Using immunoSEQ multiplex PCR, the repertoire was profiled, and TCRdb retains in-frame clones only, with some absent. The profile covers about 1.9 million clones, with approximately 92% appearing a single time and under 2% taken by the ten largest. The data originate from a study of shared clonotypes between healthy human individuals. Naive-designated CD8 cells lacked CD45RO, were positively enriched for CCR7, and omitted terminally differentiated effector memory CD45RA+ cells. The specimen was naive CD8+ T cells from PBMCs. This TCR was sampled from a man in his late teens or twenties in good health. Some clones in this sample may be carry-over from other donors' samples.

DNA for the CDR3: TGTGCCAGCAGTGACACAGGGGGCTGGGGAGAGACCCAGTACTTC. Its protein is CASSDTGGWGETQYF. V is TRBV6-1 and J is TRBJ2-5, with 9 bases lining up with TRBD1. V dropped 3 bases and J dropped 4; count of bases not matched to a gene: 6. The CDR3 length is 15 residues. Germline CDR1 reads MNHNS; CDR2 reads SASEGT.